Each of the 27 T cell receptor beta chains below was sequenced from the same sample in a study of blood T cell repertoires in COVID-19. Clones were read by immunoSEQ multiplex PCR, and TCRdb kept only the in-frame ones, dropping some. The repertoire has around 62,000 clones, 80% to 95% of them found once; the top ten carry approximately 2.9%. Sequenced material: peripheral blood. These receptors originate from a man between 65 and 85 years old with active COVID-19.

By proportion, this clone is medium-sized. The genes are TRBV3-1 (or the pseudogene TRBV3-2) and TRBJ1-2, with TRBD1 identical over 9 bases. The junction had 3 bases not matched to a gene; V was cut back by 6 bases and J by 4 bases. Germline assignment: CDR1 LGHDT and CDR2 YNNKEL (reference sequence). The CDR3 is made up of 13 amino acids. The CDR3 DNA sequence: TGTGCCAGCAGACCGACAGGGGGCTATGGCTACACCTTC. Translating gives CASRPTGGYGYTF.

The chain uses TRBV28 and TRBJ1-1, with D uncertain. V was clipped by 7 bases and J by 4 bases, with 13 bases between them. This CDR3 comprises 13 residues. The germline gives CDR1 MDHEN, CDR2 SYDVKM. DNA of the CDR3: TGTGCCAGCACCCTGAAGGAGGGCACTGAAGCTTTCTTT. This translates into CASTLKEGTEAFF.

The chain employs TRBV10-3 and TRBJ1-6; TRBD1 agrees at 11 bases. Germline lookup yields CDR1 ENHRY and CDR2 SYGVKD. The CDR3 consists of 14 residues. J gave up 8 bases and V 6 bases, and 3 bases lay outside the gene matches. The CDR3 coding sequence is TGTGCCATCAGCTCGGGACAGGGGGATTCACCCCTCCACTTT. As protein: CAISSGQGDSPLHF.

V is TRBV21-1 and J is TRBJ2-7; the table gives TRBD2 as D, unverified against the DNA. TRBV21-1 is deemed a pseudogene. This CDR3 is 12 amino acids long. As DNA, the CDR3 is TGTGCCAGCAGCACCTACTCCTACGAGCAGTACGTC. Encoded protein: CASSTYSYEQYV.

CDR3 amino acids: CASSLSKAAGSDTQYF. The CDR3 bases are TGTGCCAGCAGTTTATCGAAAGCGGCGGGATCTGATACGCAGTATTTT. The chain links TRBV27 to TRBJ2-3; TRBD2 is a possible D gene (6 bases). Germline V gives CDR1 MNHEY, CDR2 SMNVEV (reference sequence). This CDR3 region has 16 residues. V lost 0 bases and J 6 bases, leaving 16 bases between the germline ends.

The chain links TRBV5-1 to TRBJ2-1; 8 nucleotides match TRBD2. CDR1 and CDR2 from the germline V gene are SGHRS and YFSETQ. The trim removed 3 bases at V and 4 bases at J, leaving 6 bases unmatched. This CDR3 comprises 15 residues. This chain's CDR3 is CASSSAGGAYNEQFF. CDR3 DNA sequence: TGCGCCAGCAGCTCTGCGGGGGGCGCTTACAATGAGCAGTTCTTC.

The V and J genes are TRBV18 and TRBJ2-1, with TRBD1 matching 7 bases. Germline V lookup: CDR1 KGHSH, CDR2 LQKENI. Trimming at V came to 3 bases and at J to 3 bases, leaving 2 bases not matched to a gene. This CDR3 is built from 14 residues. CDR3 amino acids: CASSPRQGYNEQFF. The DNA for the CDR3 is TGTGCCAGCTCACCGAGACAGGGCTACAATGAGCAGTTCTTC. The whole variable domain, filled in from reference TRBV18 and TRBJ2-1, reads NAGVMQNPRHLVRRRGQEARLRCSPMKGHSHVYWYRQLPEEGLKFMVYLQKENIIDESGMPKERFSAEFPKEGPSILRIQQVVRGDSAAYFCASSPRQGYNEQFFGPGTRLTVL.

Only one count was recorded for this clone. The genes are TRBV11-3 and TRBJ1-3, with D perhaps TRBD1 (6 bases). Germline CDR1 reads SGHNT; CDR2 reads YENEEA. The length of the CDR3 is 18 residues. The V gene lost 5 bases and the J gene lost 0 bases, with 20 bases spanning the gap. In nucleotides, the CDR3 is TGTGCCAGCAGCCCCACAGGGCTAGCCTTCTACTCTGGAAACACCATATATTTT. It translates to CASSPTGLAFYSGNTIYF.

The V call is TRBV2, the J call TRBJ1-2, with TRBD1 as a possible D gene (6 bases). Trimming removed 4 bases from V and 0 bases from J, with 6 bases in between. From germline, CDR1 is SNHLY and CDR2 FYNNEI. CDR3 length: 13 residues. The CDR3 DNA reads TGTGCCAGCAGTGGGACAGCTAACTATGGCTACACCTTC. It encodes CASSGTANYGYTF. Based on the CDR3 plus reference TRBV2 and TRBJ1-2, the full variable domain is EPEVTQTPSHQVTQMGQEVILRCVPISNHLYFYWYRQILGQKVEFLVSFYNNEISEKSEIFDDQFSVERPDGSNFTLKIRSTKLEDSAMYFCASSGTANYGYTFGSGTRLTVV.

V is TRBV4-1 and J is TRBJ1-6; TRBD1 matches 7 bases. The germline CDR1 and CDR2 sequences are MGHRA and YSYEKL. The CDR3 has 16 residues. With 7 bases clipped from V and 2 bases from J, the junction kept 8 bases outside the gene matches. Here the CDR3 reads CASTSTGTAYNSPLHF. DNA for the CDR3: TGCGCCAGCACAAGTACCGGGACAGCCTATAATTCACCCCTCCACTTT.

This sequence joins TRBV18 and TRBJ2-2, with D tentatively TRBD1 (6 bases). The CDR3 consists of 16 residues. Trimming removed 6 bases at V and 0 bases at J, with 14 bases between. Per germline, CDR1 KGHSH and CDR2 LQKENI. CDR3 sequence (DNA): TGTGCCAGCTCTCGGACAGAACCGACGAACACCGGGGAGCTGTTTTTT. This translates into CASSRTEPTNTGELFF.

The V call is TRBV6-5, the J call TRBJ2-3; D is uncertain. Trimming removed 0 bases at V and 2 bases at J, with 9 bases between. This CDR3 has 15 residues. From germline, CDR1 is MNHEY and CDR2 SVGAGI. The CDR3 bases are TGTGCCAGCAGTTACTCGGGCAGCTACACAGATACGCAGTATTTT. The encoded protein is CASSYSGSYTDTQYF.

The gene calls are TRBV3-1 (or the pseudogene TRBV3-2) and TRBJ1-5, with a weak D call TRBD1 (5 bases). The germline V gene encodes CDR1 LGHDT and CDR2 YNNKEL (reference sequence). CDR3 length: 15 residues. With 5 bases removed from V and 10 bases from J, the gap between germline ends came to 21 bases. CDR3 sequence reads: CASSAQGSGQFPQHF. The CDR3 DNA reads as TGTGCCAGCAGCGCACAAGGTTCAGGGCAATTTCCCCAGCATTTT.

The chain uses TRBV18 and TRBJ2-3; D might be TRBD2 (6 bases). Germline lookup yields CDR1 KGHSH and CDR2 LQKENI. The CDR3 sequence is 15 residues long. Between the trimmed V and J ends, which lost 3 bases and 0 bases, there was a span of 10 bases. The CDR3 DNA sequence: TGTGCCAGCTCACCGGAGGGGTTCAGCACAGATACGCAGTATTTT. Its translation: CASSPEGFSTDTQYF. Using reference TRBV18 and TRBJ2-3 for the parts outside the CDR3, the full variable domain is NAGVMQNPRHLVRRRGQEARLRCSPMKGHSHVYWYRQLPEEGLKFMVYLQKENIIDESGMPKERFSAEFPKEGPSILRIQQVVRGDSAAYFCASSPEGFSTDTQYFGPGTRLTVL.

The chain links TRBV6-2 or TRBV6-3 to TRBJ2-5; 8 bases agree with TRBD2. After removal of 0 bases from V and 1 base from J, the junction contained 10 bases not matched to a gene. The CDR3 is 18 amino acids. Germline CDR1 reads MNHEY; CDR2 reads SVGEGT. CDR3 nucleotide sequence: TGTGCCAGCAGTTACTCTTCCCGCGGGGGGCAGTCCCAAGAGACCCAGTACTTC. Protein: CASSYSSRGGQSQETQYF.

This chain links TRBV27 with TRBJ1-1, with a tentative D call TRBD1 (5 bases). CDR3 size: 13 residues. Trimming left V 3 bases short and J 7 bases short, with 12 bases between. Germline CDR1 and CDR2: MNHEY and SMNVEV (reference sequence). The CDR3 spells CASSLGRVHEAFF. CDR3 in DNA: TGTGCCAGCAGTTTGGGCAGGGTACATGAAGCTTTCTTT.

The chain has TRBV20-1 and TRBJ2-2; TRBD1 might be the D (5 bases). V gave up 4 bases and J gave up 6 bases, with 6 bases separating them. The CDR3 runs to 11 residues. Germline CDR1 reads DFQATT; CDR2 reads SNEGSKA (reference sequence). CDR3 DNA: TGCAGTGCTACAGGGTCCGGGGAGCTGTTTTTT. Translation: CSATGSGELFF.

The chain links TRBV6-2 or TRBV6-3 to TRBJ2-3; D is unclear. CDR1 is MNHEY and CDR2 is SVGEGT in the germline V gene. This CDR3 has 14 residues. The ends were cut back, 6 bases at V and 1 base at J, with 11 bases in the middle. This CDR3 reads CASSSTTRTDTQYF. The CDR3 nucleotides are TGTGCCAGCAGCTCAACTACCCGCACAGATACGCAGTATTTT.

CDR3 sequence: CASRTGGVNTIYF. The CDR3 DNA is TGTGCCAGCAGAACAGGGGGCGTAAACACCATATATTTT. This rearrangement joins TRBV6-6 to TRBJ1-3; 9 bases are shared with TRBD1. CDR3 length equals 13 residues. The trim removed 6 bases at V and 6 bases at J, leaving 3 bases unmatched. Looked up from germline, CDR1 is MNHNY and CDR2 is SVGAGI (reference sequence).

V is TRBV5-4 and J is TRBJ2-5; a weak D match, TRBD1 (5 bases). Germline V gene lookup returns CDR1 SGHNT and CDR2 YYREEE (reference sequence). The V end lost 4 bases, the J end lost 4 bases, and 17 bases lay between the germline ends. The length of the CDR3 is 15 residues. CDR3 nucleotide sequence: TGTGCCAGCAGCCCAGGGCTGAGTGGGGTAGAGACCCAGTACTTC. Encoded protein: CASSPGLSGVETQYF.

This clone was seen a few times. J is TRBJ2-7 and V is TRBV12-3 or TRBV12-4; D is unresolved. V shed 4 bases and J shed 2 bases, with 9 bases lying between them. The CDR3 has 13 amino acids. The CDR3 coding sequence is TGTGCCAGCAGTTCTGGCAGAACCTACGAGCAGTACTTC. Translated: CASSSGRTYEQYF.

The chain is built from TRBV7-9 and TRBJ1-2, with D uncertain. V lost 6 bases, J lost 0 bases, and 8 bases lay in between. The CDR3 runs to 13 residues. Germline CDR1 is SEHNR and CDR2 is FQNEAQ (reference sequence). CDR3 region: CASSFGANYGYTF. The CDR3 DNA reads TGTGCCAGCAGTTTCGGAGCTAACTATGGCTACACCTTC. Full variable domain (missing parts from reference TRBV7-9 and TRBJ1-2): DTGVSQNPRHKITKRGQNVTFRCDPISEHNRLYWYRQTLGQGPEFLTYFQNEAQLEKSRLLSDRFSAERPKGSFSTLEIQRTEQGDSAMYLCASSFGANYGYTFGSGTRLTVV.

This chain joins TRBV5-1 and TRBJ2-7; 7 bases align to TRBD1. This CDR3 contains 15 residues. Germline-derived CDR1 and CDR2 are SGHRS and YFSETQ. After removal of 7 bases from V and 1 base from J, the junction contained 11 bases not matched to a gene. CDR3 protein: CASHDRDSLSYEQYF. The CDR3 bases are TGCGCCAGCCACGACCGGGACAGCTTATCCTACGAGCAGTACTTC.

J is TRBJ1-5 and V is TRBV27; TRBD1 aligns across 7 bases. The CDR3 covers 14 residues. Germline V lookup: CDR1 MNHEY, CDR2 SMNVEV (reference sequence). V lost 8 bases to trimming and J lost 4 bases; unmatched junction nucleotides: 8. CDR3 sequence reads: CASWTGGLNQPQHF. The CDR3 region has the DNA TGTGCCAGCTGGACAGGAGGTTTGAATCAGCCCCAGCATTTT.

The chain recombines TRBV19 with TRBJ1-2; maybe TRBD1 (5 bases). Germline V CDR1 and CDR2: LNHDA, SQIVND (reference sequence). V lost 1 base, J lost 2 bases, and 8 bases lay in between. The CDR3 length is 14 residues. This chain's CDR3 is CASSIVSGNYGYTF. The DNA for the CDR3 is TGTGCCAGTAGTATAGTGTCAGGGAACTATGGCTACACCTTC.

This clone has a single count. This chain joins TRBV2 and TRBJ1-4; D might be TRBD1 (6 bases). The CDR3 totals 16 residues. Germline V gene data show CDR1 as SNHLY and CDR2 as FYNNEI. V was pared by 6 bases and J by 4 bases, with 18 bases between. The CDR3 loop is CASRDRLGQINEKLFF. CDR3 in DNA: TGTGCCAGCAGAGACCGCTTAGGACAGATTAATGAAAAACTGTTTTTT.

The rearrangement uses TRBV19 and TRBJ2-1; weak D call: TRBD2 (6 bases). Trimming shortened V by 3 bases and J by 1 base, and 7 bases separated the two germline ends. Germline assignment: CDR1 LNHDA and CDR2 SQIVND (reference sequence). This CDR3 region has 14 residues. CDR3 in amino acids: CASSIAGSYNEQFF. CDR3 coding DNA: TGTGCCAGTAGTATTGCGGGGTCCTACAATGAGCAGTTCTTC.